Included here is one T cell receptor (beta chain) sequence, with context. The target antigen is unknown. Germline V gene sequence: CDR1 MGHRA, CDR2 YSYEKL. This CDR3 has 17 amino acids. The ends were cut back, 3 bases at V and 5 bases at J, with 22 bases in the middle. The data derive from a study of T cell responses to AZD1222 COVID-19 vaccine. Study results and caveats: Of the AZD1222 recipients, only five or six were seropositive at baseline.

Data came from immunoSEQ multiplex PCR; TCRdb stores just in-frame clones and leaves some out. The profile shows 90,000 to 150,000 clones, 70% to 90% of them singletons. The sample in question was peripheral blood, obtained on day 0 of AZD1222 vaccination. This sequence originates from an adult in good health. The gene calls are TRBV4-1 and TRBJ2-5, with D perhaps TRBD2 (5 bases). The CDR3 DNA reads as TGCGCCAGCAGCCAGTATGAAGCGGCTAGCTCTCCGGAGACCCAGTACTTC. It encodes CASSQYEAASSPETQYF.